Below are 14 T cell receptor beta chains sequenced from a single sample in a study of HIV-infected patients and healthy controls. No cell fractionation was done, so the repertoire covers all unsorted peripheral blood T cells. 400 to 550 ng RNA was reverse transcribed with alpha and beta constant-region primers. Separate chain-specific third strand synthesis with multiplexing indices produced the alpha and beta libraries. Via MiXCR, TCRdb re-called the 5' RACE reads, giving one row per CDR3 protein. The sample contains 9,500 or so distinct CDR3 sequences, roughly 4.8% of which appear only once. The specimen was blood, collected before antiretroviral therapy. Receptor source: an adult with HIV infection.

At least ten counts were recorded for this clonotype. The CDR3 region is CSARGSVLNQPQHF. DNA of the CDR3: TGCAGTGCTAGAGGTTCGGTGCTAAATCAGCCCCAGCATTTT. The rearrangement joins TRBV20-1 to TRBJ1-5; D is undetermined. Trimming removed 1 base from V and 4 bases from J, with 11 bases in between. From germline, CDR1 is DFQATT and CDR2 SNEGSKA (reference sequence). This CDR3 comprises 14 residues.

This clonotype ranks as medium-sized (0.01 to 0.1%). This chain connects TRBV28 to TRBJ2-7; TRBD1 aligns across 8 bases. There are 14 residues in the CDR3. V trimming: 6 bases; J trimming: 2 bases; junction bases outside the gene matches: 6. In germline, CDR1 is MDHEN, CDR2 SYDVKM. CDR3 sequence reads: CASRKTGATYEQYF. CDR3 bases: TGTGCCAGCAGGAAGACAGGGGCGACCTACGAGCAGTACTTC.

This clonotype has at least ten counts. The CDR3: CASKTHLADSENTEAFF. In DNA form, the CDR3 reads TGTGCCAGCAAGACCCATCTGGCCGACAGTGAGAACACTGAAGCTTTCTTT. This chain links TRBV6-6 with TRBJ1-1, with D maybe TRBD1 (5 bases). The CDR3 has 17 residues. The germline V gene has CDR1 MNHNY and CDR2 SVGAGI (reference sequence). V was clipped by 7 bases and J by 1 base, with 22 bases between them.

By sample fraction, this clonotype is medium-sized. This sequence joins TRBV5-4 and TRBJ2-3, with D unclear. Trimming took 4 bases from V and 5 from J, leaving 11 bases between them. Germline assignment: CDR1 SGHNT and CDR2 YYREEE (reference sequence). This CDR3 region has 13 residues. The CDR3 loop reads CASSPPEVDTQYF. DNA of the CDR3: TGTGCCAGCAGCCCCCCTGAAGTAGATACGCAGTATTTT.

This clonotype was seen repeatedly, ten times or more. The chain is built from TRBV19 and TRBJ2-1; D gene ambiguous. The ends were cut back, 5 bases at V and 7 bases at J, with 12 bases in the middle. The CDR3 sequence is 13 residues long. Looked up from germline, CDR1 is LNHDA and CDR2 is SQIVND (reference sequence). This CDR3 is CASSLLPGNEQFF. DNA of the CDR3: TGTGCCAGTAGTCTTCTCCCCGGGAATGAGCAGTTCTTC.

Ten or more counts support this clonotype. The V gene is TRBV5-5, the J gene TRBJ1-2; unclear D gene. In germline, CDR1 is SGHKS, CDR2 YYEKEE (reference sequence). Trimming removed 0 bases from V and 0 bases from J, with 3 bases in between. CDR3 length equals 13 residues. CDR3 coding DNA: TGTGCCAGCAGCTTGGACACTAACTATGGCTACACCTTC. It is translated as CASSLDTNYGYTF.

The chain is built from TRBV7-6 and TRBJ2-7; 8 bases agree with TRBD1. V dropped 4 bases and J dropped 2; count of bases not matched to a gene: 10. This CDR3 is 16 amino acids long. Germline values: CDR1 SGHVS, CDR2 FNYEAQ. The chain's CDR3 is CASSSGQGRYAYEQYF. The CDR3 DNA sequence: TGTGCCAGCAGCTCCGGACAGGGACGCTACGCCTACGAGCAGTACTTC.

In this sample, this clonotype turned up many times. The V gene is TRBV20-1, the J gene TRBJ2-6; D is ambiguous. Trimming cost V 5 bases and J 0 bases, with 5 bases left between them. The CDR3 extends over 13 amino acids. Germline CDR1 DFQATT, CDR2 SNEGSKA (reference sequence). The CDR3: CSAAGSGANVLTF. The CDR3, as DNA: TGCAGTGCTGCCGGCTCTGGGGCCAACGTCCTGACTTTC.

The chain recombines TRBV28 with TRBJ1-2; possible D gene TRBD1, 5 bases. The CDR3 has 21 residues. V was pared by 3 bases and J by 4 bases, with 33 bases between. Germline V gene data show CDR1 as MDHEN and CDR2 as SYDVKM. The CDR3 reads CASSFNPPGGGRPGPFYGYTF. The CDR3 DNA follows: TGTGCCAGCAGTTTCAACCCCCCGGGGGGAGGCAGGCCAGGGCCTTTCTATGGCTACACCTTC.

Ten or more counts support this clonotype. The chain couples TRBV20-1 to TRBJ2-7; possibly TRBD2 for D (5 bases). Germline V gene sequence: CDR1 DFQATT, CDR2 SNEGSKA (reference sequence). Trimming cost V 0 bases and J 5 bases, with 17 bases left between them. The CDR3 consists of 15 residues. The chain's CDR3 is CSARDASGLVDEQYF. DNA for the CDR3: TGCAGTGCTAGAGATGCGAGCGGTCTGGTAGACGAGCAGTACTTC.

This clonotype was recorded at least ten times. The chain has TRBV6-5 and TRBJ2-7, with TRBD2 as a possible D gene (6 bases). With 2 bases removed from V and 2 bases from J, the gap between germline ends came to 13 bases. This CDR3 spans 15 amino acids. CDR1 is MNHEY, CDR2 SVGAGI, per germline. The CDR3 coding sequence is TGTGCCAGCAGTTACGGTCACGGAGGGCCCTACGAGCAGTACTTC. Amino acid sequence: CASSYGHGGPYEQYF.

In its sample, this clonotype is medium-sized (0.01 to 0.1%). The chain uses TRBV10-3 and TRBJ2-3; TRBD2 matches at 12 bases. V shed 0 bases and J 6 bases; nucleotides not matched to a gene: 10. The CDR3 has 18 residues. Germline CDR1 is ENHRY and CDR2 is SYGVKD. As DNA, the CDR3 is TGTGCCATCAGTGAGTCGTTCAGACTAGCGGGAGTCGTGGATACGCAGTATTTT. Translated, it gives CAISESFRLAGVVDTQYF.

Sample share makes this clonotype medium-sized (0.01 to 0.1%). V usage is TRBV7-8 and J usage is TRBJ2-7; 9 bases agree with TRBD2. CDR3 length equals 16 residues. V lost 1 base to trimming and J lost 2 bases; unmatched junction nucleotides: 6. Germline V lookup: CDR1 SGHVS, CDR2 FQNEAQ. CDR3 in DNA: TGTGCCAGCAGCTTAGGAATAGCGGGGGATCCCTACGAGCAGTACTTC. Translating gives CASSLGIAGDPYEQYF.

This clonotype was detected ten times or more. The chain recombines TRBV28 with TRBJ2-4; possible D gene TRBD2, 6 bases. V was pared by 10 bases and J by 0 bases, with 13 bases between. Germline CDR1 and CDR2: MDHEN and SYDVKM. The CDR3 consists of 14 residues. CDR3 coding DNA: TGTGCCACCTGTAGGAGGGGAGCCAAAAACATTCAGTACTTC. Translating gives CATCRRGAKNIQYF.